The next 5 T cell receptor beta chains were all read from a single sample in a study of control samples from healthy donors and cancer patients. Generated by immunoSEQ multiplex PCR, the TCRdb table keeps only in-frame clones and is missing some. The specimen's table records approximately 190,000 clones. Sequences were obtained from blood. Receptors originate from a woman younger than 45 in good health.

The rearrangement links TRBV19 to TRBJ2-7; D remains unclear. Germline values: CDR1 LNHDA, CDR2 SQIVND (reference sequence). V dropped 4 bases and J dropped 2 bases, with 3 bases sitting between them. This CDR3 spans 11 amino acids. The CDR3 DNA reads TGTGCCAGTAGTACGACCTACGAGCAGTACTTC. Translating gives CASSTTYEQYF.

V gene TRBV12-3 or TRBV12-4 combines with J gene TRBJ1-2; tentatively, D is TRBD1 (6 bases). V lost 1 base to trimming and J lost 8 bases, with 8 bases between them. The CDR3 runs to 12 residues. CDR3 protein: CASSLGGAGYTF. The DNA for the CDR3 is TGTGCCAGCAGTTTAGGGGGGGCCGGCTACACCTTC.

This sequence joins TRBV6-6 and TRBJ2-5; the D is unclear. CDR1 and CDR2 (germline): MNHNY, SVGAGI (reference sequence). The CDR3 is 11 residues long. V lost 3 bases and J lost 4, with 3 bases in between. CDR3 residues: CASSYLETQYF. DNA of the CDR3: TGTGCCAGCAGTTATTTAGAGACCCAGTACTTC.

The chain couples TRBV12-3 or TRBV12-4 to TRBJ2-3; D gene unclear. The CDR3 has 11 residues. V was trimmed by 6 bases and J by 5 bases, leaving 6 bases between them. The CDR3 coding sequence is TGTGCCAGCAGCGCCGTAGATACGCAGTATTTT. Translated, it gives CASSAVDTQYF.

V usage is TRBV5-1 and J usage is TRBJ2-4, with a tentative D call TRBD1 (6 bases). CDR3 length: 16 amino acids. Germline assignment: CDR1 SGHRS and CDR2 YFSETQ. V was cut by 4 bases and J by 0 bases, with 14 bases left in between. Here the CDR3 reads CASSRTANLAKNIQYF. The CDR3 DNA reads TGCGCCAGCAGCCGGACAGCTAACTTAGCCAAAAACATTCAGTACTTC. Filled out from reference TRBV5-1 and TRBJ2-4, the complete variable domain reads KAGVTQTPRYLIKTRGQQVTLSCSPISGHRSVSWYQQTPGQGLQFLFEYFSETQRNKGNFPGRFSGRQFSNSRSEMNVSTLELGDSALYLCASSRTANLAKNIQYFGAGTRLSVL.